This T cell receptor beta chain was captured in a study of T cell responses to AZD1222 COVID-19 vaccine. Generated by immunoSEQ multiplex PCR, the TCRdb table keeps only in-frame clones and is missing some. The sample lists about 100,000 clones; just over 90% were seen once. The CDR3 covers 14 residues. The V gene's germline CDR1 is MNHEY and CDR2 SVGAGI. V shed 11 bases and J shed 0 bases, with 14 bases lying between them. J is TRBJ1-3 and V is TRBV6-5; TRBD1 might be the D (6 bases). The source is an adult who received the AZD1222 COVID-19 vaccine. The material sequenced was peripheral blood, taken 28 days after the second AZD1222 dose. The CDR3 DNA follows: TGTGCCGTAATGGACAGCTCCTCTGGAAACACCATATATTTT. It codes for CAVMDSSSGNTIYF.